This T cell receptor (beta chain) derives from a study of T cells in Graves' hyperthyroidism and ophthalmopathy. Participants, patients aged 18 to 65, had newly diagnosed hyperthyroidism with a duration under 2 months. In its sample, this clonotype was seen a few times. Its target is unknown. CDR3 length: 15 residues. Germline V gene lookup returns CDR1 SGHAT and CDR2 FQNNGV. V lost 2 bases and J 4 bases, leaving 14 bases between the germline ends. Broader study findings: Stable hyperthyroidism was separated from ophthalmopathy by a model based on 13 V-J features. Most clonotypes that expanded in the thyroid above 0.001 also showed up in blood.

The investigators amplified TCR beta CDR3 regions from RNA transcripts. The HTBI primer set served for first-round RT-PCR of the TCR CDR3. Via MiXCR, TCRdb re-called the multiplex PCR reads, giving one row per CDR3 protein. Of 800,000 or so distinct CDR3 sequences in the sample, roughly 40% were seen once. The sequence came from a man aged 18 to 30 with Graves' hyperthyroidism. The material sequenced was blood. The chain couples TRBV11-2 to TRBJ2-5, with D possibly matching TRBD2 (7 bases). CDR3 in amino acids: CASSLNRGAGETQYF. CDR3 coding DNA: TGTGCCAGCAGCTTAAACCGGGGGGCCGGAGAGACCCAGTACTTC.